Below, 25 T cell receptor beta chains from the same sample are listed, as sequenced in a study of beta chain features in type 1 diabetes. Expressed TCRB transcripts got sequenced, as all isolated RNA was reverse transcribed. Sequencing was performed with immunoSEQ multiplex PCR; in TCRdb, only in-frame clones are kept and a portion is missing. This repertoire shows 130,000 or so clones, roughly 9.3% found once; its top ten account for about 0.6%. The specimen sequenced was central memory CD4+ T cells from blood. These receptors were obtained from a woman between 40 and 50 years old in good health.

This clone has only a few counts. The J gene is TRBJ2-7, the V gene TRBV10-3; TRBD2 is a possible D gene (7 bases). The CDR3 is 12 residues long. V lost 8 bases to trimming and J lost 6 bases, with 14 bases between them. Per the germline V gene, CDR1 is ENHRY and CDR2 is SYGVKD. CDR3 residues: CAIGAGAGEQYF. The CDR3 region has the DNA TGTGCCATCGGGGCGGGGGCAGGCGAGCAGTACTTC.

This clone was counted ten times or more. The rearrangement joins TRBV23-1 to TRBJ1-4; the D is unclear. TRBV23-1 is marked as an open reading frame, function uncertain. The V end was cut by 0 bases, the J end by 8 bases, with 7 bases between. This CDR3 is 13 amino acids long. The CDR3 is CASSQSSGEKLFF. The CDR3 DNA reads TGCGCCAGCAGTCAATCGTCCGGGGAAAAACTGTTTTTT.

The chain is built from TRBV5-1 and TRBJ2-1; weak D call: TRBD1 (5 bases). CDR3 length: 15 amino acids. Germline V gives CDR1 SGHRS, CDR2 YFSETQ. V lost 0 bases and J 5 bases, leaving 12 bases between the germline ends. The CDR3 DNA follows: TGCGCCAGCAGCTTGGGGCAGGGAAGGAACAATGAGCAGTTCTTC. Translation: CASSLGQGRNNEQFF.

The gene calls are TRBV5-1 and TRBJ2-5; no reliable D call. Trimming shortened V by 3 bases and J by 2 bases, and 17 bases separated the two germline ends. The germline gives CDR1 SGHRS, CDR2 YFSETQ. CDR3 length: 16 residues. The CDR3 loop is CASSSVPSDGQETQYF. In nucleotides, the CDR3 is TGCGCCAGCAGCTCGGTGCCTAGTGATGGGCAAGAGACCCAGTACTTC.

This clone showed up many times. V is TRBV7-9 and J is TRBJ2-7; 9 bases are a match to TRBD1. The CDR3 runs 13 residues. V shed 7 bases and J 3 bases; nucleotides not matched to a gene: 4. The germline V gene encodes CDR1 SEHNR and CDR2 FQNEAQ (reference sequence). Here the CDR3 DNA reads TGTGCCAGCACCGGGACAGGGAACTACGAGCAGTACTTC. The encoded protein is CASTGTGNYEQYF.

This clone occurred many times. The gene calls are TRBV5-6 and TRBJ2-6; D is uncertain. V shed 2 bases and J shed 4 bases, with 7 bases lying between them. CDR1 and CDR2 from the germline V gene are SGHDT and YYEEEE. The CDR3 runs 14 residues. This CDR3 reads CASSFPTGANVLTF. The DNA for the CDR3 is TGTGCCAGCAGCTTCCCTACCGGGGCCAACGTCCTGACTTTC.

The V and J genes are TRBV7-2 and TRBJ2-3; the match to TRBD2 covers 8 bases. The CDR3 is 18 amino acids. After removal of 4 bases from V and 1 base from J, the junction contained 13 bases not matched to a gene. The germline gives CDR1 SGHTA, CDR2 FQGNSA. The CDR3 DNA sequence: TGTGCCAGCAGCTCCGTGGGTCGAGCGGGGGTGGGCACAGATACGCAGTATTTT. Encoded protein: CASSSVGRAGVGTDTQYF.

A few counts support this clone. This sequence joins TRBV18 and TRBJ2-7; 9 bases match TRBD1. Germline V lookup: CDR1 KGHSH, CDR2 LQKENI. V trimming: 2 bases; J trimming: 6 bases; junction bases outside the gene matches: 8. The CDR3 is 15 residues long. The CDR3 DNA follows: TGTGCCAGCTCACCAGGGACAGGGTCTTCAGGCGAGCAGTACTTC. It encodes CASSPGTGSSGEQYF.

This clone was recorded a few times. The chain employs TRBV14 and TRBJ1-1, with D maybe TRBD1 (6 bases). Germline loops: CDR1 SGHDN, CDR2 FVKESK. V was cut by 5 bases and J by 3 bases, with 10 bases left in between. CDR3 length equals 13 residues. The DNA of the CDR3 is TGTGCCAGCAGCGACGGACAGTACACTGAAGCTTTCTTT. Encoded protein: CASSDGQYTEAFF.

The sample holds a few counts of this clone. The chain combines TRBV5-4 with TRBJ1-2; TRBD1 aligns across 10 bases. J lost 6 bases, V lost 3 bases, and 5 bases had no gene match. CDR1 and CDR2 (germline): SGHNT, YYREEE (reference sequence). The CDR3 is 14 residues long. The CDR3 loop reads CASSSKTGGNGYTF. CDR3 DNA sequence: TGTGCCAGCAGCTCTAAGACAGGGGGCAATGGCTACACCTTC.

This clone turned up a few times. The chain is built from TRBV14 and TRBJ1-3; D unclear. Trimming left V 5 bases short and J 16 bases short, with 21 bases between. The germline CDR1 and CDR2 sequences are SGHDN and FVKESK. The CDR3 loop spans 13 amino acids. The CDR3 DNA is TGTGCCAGCAGCGACCAAGGTGCAGGTCCTCTCTATTTT. This codes for CASSDQGAGPLYF.

The chain carries TRBV6-1 and TRBJ1-2; 8 bases align to TRBD1. This CDR3 is built from 15 residues. Germline V gene lookup returns CDR1 MNHNS and CDR2 SASEGT. The V gene end was trimmed by 5 bases and the J gene end by 4 bases; junction bases not matched to a gene: 9. The CDR3 spells CASSSPSTGGYGYTF. The CDR3 bases are TGTGCCAGCAGTTCCCCCTCTACAGGGGGCTATGGCTACACCTTC.

The rearrangement joins TRBV7-6 to TRBJ1-2; TRBD1 is a possible D gene (6 bases). The CDR3 is 17 residues long. Deletions cut 3 bases from V and 1 base from J, with 18 bases between. CDR1 and CDR2 (germline): SGHVS, FNYEAQ. CDR3 DNA: TGTGCCAGCAGCTTGACCACGACAGGTCGAAATAACTATGGCTACACCTTC. Translated: CASSLTTTGRNNYGYTF.

The table lists this clone with a few counts. This chain joins TRBV5-1 and TRBJ2-5, with D perhaps TRBD1 (5 bases). Germline lookup yields CDR1 SGHRS and CDR2 YFSETQ. This CDR3 has 13 amino acids. Trimming removed 6 bases from V and 2 bases from J, with 11 bases in between. CDR3 DNA: TGCGCCAGCACCTTAGGGGATCAAGAGACCCAGTACTTC. Amino acid sequence: CASTLGDQETQYF.

In its sample, this clone was seen a few times. The gene calls are TRBV6-5 and TRBJ1-4; TRBD1 matches at 8 bases. The germline V gene has CDR1 MNHEY and CDR2 SVGAGI. Trimming took 6 bases from V and 6 from J; bases not matched to a gene: 6. This CDR3 comprises 14 residues. CDR3 nucleotide sequence: TGTGCCAGCAGCAGGACAGGGATTGATGAAAAACTGTTTTTT. Translated, it gives CASSRTGIDEKLFF.

This clone turned up a few times. This chain connects TRBV6-6 to TRBJ1-5; D is possibly TRBD1 (5 bases). The CDR3 runs 13 residues. Germline values: CDR1 MNHNY, CDR2 SVGAGI (reference sequence). Trimming removed 6 bases at V and 12 bases at J, with 18 bases between. The chain's CDR3 is CASSLPRGEGQHF. CDR3 nucleotides: TGTGCCAGCAGCCTCCCGCGGGGGGAGGGCCAGCATTTT.

This clone appeared a few times. The V gene is TRBV5-6, the J gene TRBJ2-5; TRBD2 might be the D (6 bases). V lost 6 bases to trimming and J lost 0 bases, with 9 bases between them. In germline, CDR1 is SGHDT, CDR2 YYEEEE. The CDR3 is made up of 13 amino acids. The CDR3: CASMRGDQETQYF. As DNA, the CDR3 is TGTGCCAGCATGCGGGGCGACCAAGAGACCCAGTACTTC.

This clone was observed a handful of times. The V gene is TRBV5-1, the J gene TRBJ1-6; 7 bases fit TRBD1. The V gene end was trimmed by 4 bases and the J gene end by 9 bases; junction bases not matched to a gene: 7. Germline V gives CDR1 SGHRS, CDR2 YFSETQ. The CDR3 contains 14 residues. CDR3 amino acids: CASSPGDRGSPLHF. DNA for the CDR3: TGCGCCAGCAGCCCAGGGGACAGAGGTTCACCCCTCCACTTT.

The chain couples TRBV5-4 to TRBJ2-7; 9 bases are a match to TRBD1. In germline, CDR1 is SGHNT, CDR2 YYREEE (reference sequence). Unmatched junction bases numbered 6, after V lost 2 bases and J lost 9 bases. This CDR3 has 13 amino acids. The CDR3 DNA is TGTGCCAGCAGCTTCGGACAGGGGAAGGGGCAGTACTTC. This sequence encodes CASSFGQGKGQYF.

This clone was observed a handful of times. This chain uses TRBV29-1 with TRBJ2-7, with D possibly matching TRBD1 (6 bases). V shed 5 bases and J shed 6 bases, with 23 bases lying between them. Germline lookup yields CDR1 SQVTM and CDR2 ANQGSEA. The CDR3 has 15 residues. The CDR3 sequence is CSVQEDRWQGREQYF. CDR3 in DNA: TGCAGCGTTCAGGAGGATCGGTGGCAGGGGCGCGAGCAGTACTTC.

V usage is TRBV5-1 and J usage is TRBJ1-3; D is possibly TRBD1 (5 bases). Trimming stripped 0 bases from V and 0 bases from J, with 16 bases between. This CDR3 has 18 residues. Germline values: CDR1 SGHRS, CDR2 YFSETQ. CDR3 residues: CASSLEGAGPSSGNTIYF. Written as DNA, the CDR3 is TGCGCCAGCAGCTTGGAAGGGGCAGGGCCGAGCTCTGGAAACACCATATATTTT.

This clone has a count of ten or more. The chain joins TRBV14 to TRBJ2-5; D gene ambiguous. CDR1 SGHDN and CDR2 FVKESK come from the germline V gene. Deletions cut 1 base from V and 5 bases from J, with 17 bases between. This CDR3 region has 16 residues. CDR3 sequence (DNA): TGTGCCAGCAGCCAAGCCGACATCTACCTAAGGGAGACCCAGTACTTC. Its protein is CASSQADIYLRETQYF. Complete variable domain (other parts from reference TRBV14 and TRBJ2-5): EAGVTQFPSHSVIEKGQTVTLRCDPISGHDNLYWYRRVMGKEIKFLLHFVKESKQDESGMPNNRFLAERTGGTYSTLKVQPAELEDSGVYFCASSQADIYLRETQYFGPGTRLLVL.

This clone was observed a handful of times. The genes are TRBV4-2 and TRBJ2-1, with 8 bases lining up with TRBD2. Trimming at V came to 0 bases and at J to 3 bases, leaving 7 bases not matched to a gene. The CDR3 is 17 amino acids. Per germline, CDR1 LGHNA and CDR2 YNFKEQ. The CDR3 DNA reads TGTGCCAGCAGCCAAGAACCCAGCGGGGGCCTCTACAATGAGCAGTTCTTC. It specifies CASSQEPSGGLYNEQFF.

This clone occurred a few times. The chain recombines TRBV5-1 with TRBJ2-5, with D perhaps TRBD2 (6 bases). This CDR3 spans 16 amino acids. V was trimmed by 1 base and J by 5 bases, leaving 18 bases between them. In germline, CDR1 is SGHRS, CDR2 YFSETQ. For the CDR3, the DNA is TGCGCCAGCAGCTTGTCGGCGACCAACCGGGGGGAGACCCAGTACTTC. Translation: CASSLSATNRGETQYF.

This clone was counted only a few times. This chain uses TRBV2 with TRBJ1-2; no clear D. Germline-derived CDR1 and CDR2 are SNHLY and FYNNEI. The CDR3 extends over 12 amino acids. With 7 bases removed from V and 3 bases from J, the gap between germline ends came to 9 bases. The CDR3 DNA reads as TGTGCCAGCAATGGTCGGGACTATGGCTACACCTTC. This translates into CASNGRDYGYTF. The variable domain in full, with the rest retrieved from reference TRBV2 and TRBJ1-2, is EPEVTQTPSHQVTQMGQEVILRCVPISNHLYFYWYRQILGQKVEFLVSFYNNEISEKSEIFDDQFSVERPDGSNFTLKIRSTKLEDSAMYFCASNGRDYGYTFGSGTRLTVV.